The TCR beta chain under discussion was sequenced for a study of blood T cell repertoires in COVID-19. The CDR3 has 17 residues. The V gene end was trimmed by 6 bases and the J gene end by 0 bases; junction bases not matched to a gene: 12. CDR1 and CDR2 from the germline V gene are MNHEY and SVGEGT. Sequencing used immunoSEQ multiplex PCR; TCRdb keeps in-frame clones, though not all of them. The data hold some 300,000 clones, with 90% observed a single time. This chain joins TRBV6-2 or TRBV6-3 and TRBJ2-3, with 7 bases lining up with TRBD2. The specimen was peripheral blood. This sequence was found in a woman aged 40 to 55 with COVID-19, enrolled during active disease. CDR3 loop: CASSPRNSGPSTDTQYF. The CDR3 bases are TGTGCCAGCAGCCCCCGTAATAGCGGGCCTAGCACAGATACGCAGTATTTT.